The TCR beta chain under discussion was sequenced for a study of blood T cell repertoires in COVID-19. For the study at large: Whether acute or convalescent, the COVID-19 samples came from the United States, Italy and Spain. In each case, the material was cDNA or gDNA derived from T cells, B-cell-depleted T cells, or PBMCs.

The CDR3 is 15 amino acids. Trimming stripped 1 base from V and 3 bases from J, with 10 bases between. Looked up from germline, CDR1 is LNHDA and CDR2 is SQIVND (reference sequence). Method: immunoSEQ multiplex PCR; TCRdb's copy keeps in-frame clones and lacks some. This sample has 250,000 to 300,000 clones, with about 85% found just once. V gene TRBV19 combines with J gene TRBJ1-5, with a possible D match to TRBD1 (5 bases). This receptor was obtained from a woman aged 50 to 65 who had recovered from COVID-19. The sequencing input was peripheral blood. CDR3 in DNA: TGTGCCAGTAGTATAGTAGGGGCCCTCAATCAGCCCCAGCATTTT. Protein sequence: CASSIVGALNQPQHF.